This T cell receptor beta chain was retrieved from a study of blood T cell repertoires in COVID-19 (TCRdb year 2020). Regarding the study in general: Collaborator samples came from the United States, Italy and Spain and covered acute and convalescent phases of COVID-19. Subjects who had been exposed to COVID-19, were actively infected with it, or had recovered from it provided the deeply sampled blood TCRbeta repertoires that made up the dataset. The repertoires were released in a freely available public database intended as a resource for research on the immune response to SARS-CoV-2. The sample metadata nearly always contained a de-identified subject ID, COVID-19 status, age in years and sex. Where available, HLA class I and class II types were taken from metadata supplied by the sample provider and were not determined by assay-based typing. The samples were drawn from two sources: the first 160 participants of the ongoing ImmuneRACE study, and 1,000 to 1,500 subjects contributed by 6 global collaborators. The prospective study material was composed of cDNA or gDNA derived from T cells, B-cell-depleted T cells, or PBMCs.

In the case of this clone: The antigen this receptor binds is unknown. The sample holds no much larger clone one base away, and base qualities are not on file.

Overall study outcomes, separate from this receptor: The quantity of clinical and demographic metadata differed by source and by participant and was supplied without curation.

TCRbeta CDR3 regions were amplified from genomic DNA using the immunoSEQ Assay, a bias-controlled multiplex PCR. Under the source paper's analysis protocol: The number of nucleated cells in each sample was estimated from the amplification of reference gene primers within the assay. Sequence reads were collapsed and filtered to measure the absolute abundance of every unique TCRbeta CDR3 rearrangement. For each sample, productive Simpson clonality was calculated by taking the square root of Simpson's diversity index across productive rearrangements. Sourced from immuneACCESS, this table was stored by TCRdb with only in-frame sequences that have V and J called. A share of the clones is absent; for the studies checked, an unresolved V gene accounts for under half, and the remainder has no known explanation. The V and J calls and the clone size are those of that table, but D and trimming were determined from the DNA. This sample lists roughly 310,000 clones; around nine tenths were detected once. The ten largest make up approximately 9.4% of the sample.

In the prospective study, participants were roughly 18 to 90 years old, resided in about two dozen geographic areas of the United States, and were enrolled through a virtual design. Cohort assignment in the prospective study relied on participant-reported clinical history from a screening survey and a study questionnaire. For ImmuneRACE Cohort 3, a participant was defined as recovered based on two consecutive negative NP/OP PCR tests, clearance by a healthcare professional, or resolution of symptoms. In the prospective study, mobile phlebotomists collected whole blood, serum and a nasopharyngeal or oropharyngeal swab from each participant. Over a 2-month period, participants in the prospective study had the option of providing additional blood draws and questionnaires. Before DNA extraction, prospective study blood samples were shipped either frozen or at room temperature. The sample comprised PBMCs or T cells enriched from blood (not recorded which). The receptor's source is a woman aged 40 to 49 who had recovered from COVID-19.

The bases read TGTGCCAGTAGTATAGTACTCTCTCGGTGGGACAAGAATTCACCCCTCCACTTT. Its protein reads: CASSIVLSRWDKNSPLHF. Recombination connected TRBV19 to TRBJ1-6; perhaps TRBD1 is the D gene, with 6 bases matching. The CDR3 measures 18 amino acids from cysteine to phenylalanine. This entry keeps only the CDR3 DNA: 54 bases, framed from base 1. Trimming removed 1 base from V and 7 bases from J, leaving 20 bases between the germline ends. From the germline V gene (reference sequence), CDR1 is LNHDA and CDR2 is SQIVND.